The source of this T cell receptor beta chain is a study of early T cells in non-severe SARS-CoV-2 infection. TCRdb processed the 5' RACE reads anew with MiXCR; each CDR3 protein has one entry. This table has about 55,000 distinct CDR3 sequences, under 8.5% appearing once. This CDR3 comprises 13 residues. Germline V CDR1 and CDR2: SGHRS, YFSETQ. Trimming left V 5 bases short and J 0 bases short, with 8 bases between. V and J are TRBV5-1 and TRBJ1-1; the D is unclear. This clonotype was obtained from an adult who was a healthcare worker with PCR-confirmed SARS-CoV-2 infection or an uninfected control (not recorded which). The specimen sequenced was whole blood. The CDR3 reads CASRLRMNTEAFF. DNA for the CDR3: TGCGCCAGCAGGCTCCGTATGAACACTGAAGCTTTCTTT.